What follows is one T cell receptor beta chain and its context. Its antigen is still unknown. Base-call qualities are not available, and no considerably larger clone is one nucleotide away. The immunoSEQ Assay, a bias-controlled multiplex PCR, was used to amplify TCRbeta CDR3 regions from genomic DNA. As for the authors' bioinformatics: The number of nucleated cells in each sample was estimated from the amplification of reference gene primers within the assay. To quantify the absolute abundance of each unique TCRbeta CDR3 rearrangement, sequence reads were collapsed and filtered. For each sample, productive Simpson clonality was calculated as the square root of Simpson's diversity index over productive rearrangements. Sourced from immuneACCESS, this table was stored by TCRdb with only in-frame sequences that have V and J called. A share of the clones is absent; for the studies checked, an unresolved V gene accounts for under half, and the remainder has no known explanation. For V, J and clone size, that table is used; D and trimming come from the DNA. A total of more than 250,000 clones appear in this sample, approximately 78% of them only once. The ten largest make up 5% of the sample.

This record comes from a study of blood T cell repertoires in COVID-19 (dated by TCRdb to the early 2020s). Some background on the complete study: Samples covering the acute and convalescent phases of COVID-19 were provided by collaborators in the United States, Italy and Spain. The prospective study material was composed of cDNA or gDNA derived from T cells, B-cell-depleted T cells, or PBMCs. The dataset comprised deeply sampled blood TCRbeta repertoires from subjects exposed to, actively infected with, or recovered from COVID-19. The repertoires were made available in a free public database intended to serve as a resource for research on the immune response to SARS-CoV-2. The samples were drawn from two sources: the first 160 participants of the ongoing ImmuneRACE study, and 1,200 or so subjects contributed by 6 global collaborators. The sample metadata nearly always contained a de-identified subject ID, COVID-19 status, age in years and sex. HLA class I and class II types, where available, came from metadata supplied by the sample provider rather than from assay-based typing.

The full study reports these points: The amount of clinical and demographic metadata varied by source and participant and was provided uncurated.

V is shortened by 1 base, J by 4 bases, and the region joining them spans 14 bases. The CDR3 starts with the cysteine, ends with the phenylalanine, and has 15 residues. The entry retains the CDR3 DNA only, 45 bases that are in frame from base 1. Taken from the germline V gene, the CDR1 and CDR2 loops are SGHTS and YDEGEE. Enrolling through a virtual design, the prospective study's participants ranged in age from roughly 18 to 89 years and lived across 20 to 25 United States geographic areas. In the prospective study, participants were assigned to cohorts based on the clinical history participants reported in a screening survey and a study questionnaire. Exposed participants had been in contact with someone with a PCR-confirmed or clinician-diagnosed COVID-19 case within 2 weeks of study entry. In the prospective study, mobile phlebotomists collected whole blood, serum and a nasopharyngeal or oropharyngeal swab from each participant. Over an approximately 2-month period, participants in the prospective study had the option of providing additional blood draws and questionnaires. Before DNA extraction, blood samples from the prospective study were shipped at room temperature or frozen.

This receptor was taken from a man in his forties or fifties who had been exposed to COVID-19. The sequencing input was PBMCs or T cells enriched from blood (not recorded which). This receptor chain uses TRBV5-8 and TRBJ1-2; TRBD1 is a weak D gene call, 6 bases matching. The nucleotides read TGTGCCAGCAGCTTGTCAGGGGCTTATTTCTATGGCTACACCTTC. Translated, this is CASSLSGAYFYGYTF.